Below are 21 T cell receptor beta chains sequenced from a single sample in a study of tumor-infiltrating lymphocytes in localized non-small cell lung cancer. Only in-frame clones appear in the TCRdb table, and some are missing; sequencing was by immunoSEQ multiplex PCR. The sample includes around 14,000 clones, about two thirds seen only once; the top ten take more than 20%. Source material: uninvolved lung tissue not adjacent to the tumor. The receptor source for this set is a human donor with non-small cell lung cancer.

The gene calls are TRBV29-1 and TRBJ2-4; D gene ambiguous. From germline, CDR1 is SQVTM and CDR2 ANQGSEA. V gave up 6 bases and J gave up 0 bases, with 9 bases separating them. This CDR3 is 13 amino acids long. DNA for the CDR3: TGCAGCGTCGAACATAGAGCCAAAAACATTCAGTACTTC. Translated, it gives CSVEHRAKNIQYF.

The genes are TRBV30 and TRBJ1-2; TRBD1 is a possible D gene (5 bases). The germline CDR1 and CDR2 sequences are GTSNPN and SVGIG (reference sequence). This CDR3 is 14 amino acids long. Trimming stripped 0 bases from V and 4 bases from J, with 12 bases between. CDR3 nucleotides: TGTGCCTGGAGTGTACCCATCCAGGGCTATGGCTACACCTTC. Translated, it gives CAWSVPIQGYGYTF.

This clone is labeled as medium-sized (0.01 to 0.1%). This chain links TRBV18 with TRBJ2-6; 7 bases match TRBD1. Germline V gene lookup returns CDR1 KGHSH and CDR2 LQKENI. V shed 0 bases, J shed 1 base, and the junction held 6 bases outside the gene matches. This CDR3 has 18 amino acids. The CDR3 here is CASSPPNRGPSGANVLTF. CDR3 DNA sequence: TGTGCCAGCTCACCACCCAACAGGGGTCCGTCTGGGGCCAACGTCCTGACTTTC.

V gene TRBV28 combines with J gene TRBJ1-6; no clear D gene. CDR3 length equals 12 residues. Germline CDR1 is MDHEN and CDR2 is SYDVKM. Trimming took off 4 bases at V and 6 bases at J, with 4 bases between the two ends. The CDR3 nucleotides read TGTGCCAGCAGTTATTCTAATTCACCCCTCCACTTT. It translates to CASSYSNSPLHF.

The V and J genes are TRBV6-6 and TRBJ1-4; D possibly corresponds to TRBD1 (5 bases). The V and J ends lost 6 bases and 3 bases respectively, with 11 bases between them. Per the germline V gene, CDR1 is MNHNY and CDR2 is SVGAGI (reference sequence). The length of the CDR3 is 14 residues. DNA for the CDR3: TGTGCCAGCAGCTTCGACAGTCCTAATGAAAAACTGTTTTTT. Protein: CASSFDSPNEKLFF.

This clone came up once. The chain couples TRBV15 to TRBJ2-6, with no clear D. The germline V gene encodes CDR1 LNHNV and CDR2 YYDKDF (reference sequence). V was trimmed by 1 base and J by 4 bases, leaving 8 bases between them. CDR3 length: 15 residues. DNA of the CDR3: TGTGCCACCAGCAGAGGGGGTACCGGGGCCAACGTCCTGACTTTC. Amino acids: CATSRGGTGANVLTF.

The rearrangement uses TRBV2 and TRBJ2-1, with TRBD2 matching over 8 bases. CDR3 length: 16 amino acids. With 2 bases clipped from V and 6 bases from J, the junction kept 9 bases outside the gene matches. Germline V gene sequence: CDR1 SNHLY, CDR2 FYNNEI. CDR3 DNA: TGTGCCAGCAGTGAAAGGGGAGCGGGAGAGCTCAATGAGCAGTTCTTC. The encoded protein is CASSERGAGELNEQFF.

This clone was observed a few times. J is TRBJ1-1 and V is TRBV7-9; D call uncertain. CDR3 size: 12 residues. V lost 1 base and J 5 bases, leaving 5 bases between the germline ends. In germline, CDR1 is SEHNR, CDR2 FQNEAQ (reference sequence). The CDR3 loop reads CASSLDGTEAFF. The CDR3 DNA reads TGTGCCAGCAGCTTAGACGGAACTGAAGCTTTCTTT.

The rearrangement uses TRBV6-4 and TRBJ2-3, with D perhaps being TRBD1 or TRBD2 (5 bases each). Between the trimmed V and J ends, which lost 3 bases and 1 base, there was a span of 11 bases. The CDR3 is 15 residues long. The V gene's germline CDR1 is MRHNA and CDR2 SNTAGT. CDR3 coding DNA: TGTGCCAGCAGTGAGATGCCGGGGCGCACAGATACGCAGTATTTT. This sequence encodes CASSEMPGRTDTQYF.

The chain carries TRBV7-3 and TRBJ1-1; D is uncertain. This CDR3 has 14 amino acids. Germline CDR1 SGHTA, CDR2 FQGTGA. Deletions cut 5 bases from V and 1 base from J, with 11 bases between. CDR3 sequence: CASSPGGSNTEAFF. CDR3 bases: TGTGCCAGCAGCCCAGGAGGGTCGAACACTGAAGCTTTCTTT.

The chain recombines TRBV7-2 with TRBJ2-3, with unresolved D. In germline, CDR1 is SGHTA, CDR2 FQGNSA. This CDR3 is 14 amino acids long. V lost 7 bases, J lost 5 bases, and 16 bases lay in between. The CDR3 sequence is CASTYPPSQDTQYF. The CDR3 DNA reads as TGTGCCAGCACCTACCCCCCCTCTCAAGATACGCAGTATTTT. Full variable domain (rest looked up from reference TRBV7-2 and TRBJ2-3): GAGVSQSPSNKVTEKGKDVELRCDPISGHTALYWYRQSLGQGLEFLIYFQGNSAPDKSGLPSDRFSAERTGGSVSTLTIQRTQQEDSAVYLCASTYPPSQDTQYFGPGTRLTVL.

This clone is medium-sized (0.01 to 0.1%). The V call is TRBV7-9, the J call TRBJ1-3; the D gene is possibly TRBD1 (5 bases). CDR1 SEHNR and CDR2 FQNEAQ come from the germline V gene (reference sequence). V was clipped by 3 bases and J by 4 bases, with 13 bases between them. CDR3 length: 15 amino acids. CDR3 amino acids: CASSFDRSAGNTIYF. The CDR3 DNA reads TGTGCCAGCAGCTTTGACAGATCGGCAGGAAACACCATATATTTT.

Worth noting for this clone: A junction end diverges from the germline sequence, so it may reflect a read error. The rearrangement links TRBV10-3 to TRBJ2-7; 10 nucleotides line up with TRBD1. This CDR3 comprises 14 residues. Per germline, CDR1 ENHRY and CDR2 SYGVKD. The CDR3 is CASSVDRGAYEQYF. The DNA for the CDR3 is TGTGCCAGCAGTGTGGACAGGGGGGCTTACGAGCAGTACTTC.

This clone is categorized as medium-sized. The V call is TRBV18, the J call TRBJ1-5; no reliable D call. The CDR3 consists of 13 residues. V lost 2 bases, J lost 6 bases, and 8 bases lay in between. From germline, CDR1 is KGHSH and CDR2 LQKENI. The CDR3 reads CASSPTKSQPQHF. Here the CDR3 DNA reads TGTGCCAGCTCACCAACAAAAAGTCAGCCCCAGCATTTT.

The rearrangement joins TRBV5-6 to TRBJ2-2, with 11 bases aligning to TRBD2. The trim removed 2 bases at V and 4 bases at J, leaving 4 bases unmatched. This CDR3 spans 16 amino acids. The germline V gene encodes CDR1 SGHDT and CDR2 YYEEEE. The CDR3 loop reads CASSLGLAGFTGELFF. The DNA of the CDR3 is TGTGCCAGCAGCTTAGGACTAGCGGGTTTCACCGGGGAGCTGTTTTTT.

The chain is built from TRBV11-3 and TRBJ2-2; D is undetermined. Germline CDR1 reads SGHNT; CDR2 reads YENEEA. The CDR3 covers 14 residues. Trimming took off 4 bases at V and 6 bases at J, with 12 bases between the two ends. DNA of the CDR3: TGTGCCAGCAGCTCCCCGAGGCTAGCCGGGGAGCTGTTTTTT. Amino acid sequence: CASSSPRLAGELFF.

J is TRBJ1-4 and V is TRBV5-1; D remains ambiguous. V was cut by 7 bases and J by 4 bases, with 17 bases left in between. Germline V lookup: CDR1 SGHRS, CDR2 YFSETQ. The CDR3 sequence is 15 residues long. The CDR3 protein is CASQDGTQFNEKLFF. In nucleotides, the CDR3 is TGCGCCAGCCAAGATGGCACACAGTTTAATGAAAAACTGTTTTTT.

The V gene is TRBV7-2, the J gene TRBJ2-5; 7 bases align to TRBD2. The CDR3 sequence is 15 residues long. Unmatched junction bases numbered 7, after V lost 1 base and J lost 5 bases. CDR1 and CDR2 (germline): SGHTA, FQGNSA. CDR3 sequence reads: CASSLGSGATETQYF. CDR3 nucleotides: TGTGCCAGCAGCTTAGGGAGCGGGGCTACGGAGACCCAGTACTTC.

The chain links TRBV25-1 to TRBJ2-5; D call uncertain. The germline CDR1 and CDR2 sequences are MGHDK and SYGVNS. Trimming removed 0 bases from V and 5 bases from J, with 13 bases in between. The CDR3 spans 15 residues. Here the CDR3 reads CASSEYIGRRETQYF. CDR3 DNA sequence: TGTGCCAGCAGTGAATATATCGGCCGCCGGGAGACCCAGTACTTC.

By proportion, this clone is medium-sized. The CDR3 nucleotides read TGTGCCAGCAGTTCCTTTCTTGGCCTGGGCACTGAAGCTTTCTTT. It codes for CASSSFLGLGTEAFF. The V and J genes are TRBV25-1 and TRBJ1-1; no firm D call. Looked up from germline, CDR1 is MGHDK and CDR2 is SYGVNS. The CDR3 spans 15 residues. V lost 5 bases, J lost 4 bases, and 17 bases lay in between. The entire variable domain, with the rest obtained from reference TRBV25-1 and TRBJ1-1, is as follows: EADIYQTPRYLVIGTGKKITLECSQTMGHDKMYWYQQDPGMELHLIHYSYGVNSTEKGDLSSESTVSRIRTEHFPLTLESARPSHTSQYLCASSSFLGLGTEAFFGQGTRLTVV.

CDR3 sequence reads: CATSLANEQFF. DNA for the CDR3: TGTGCCACTTCCCTAGCGAATGAGCAGTTCTTC. V and J are TRBV10-3 and TRBJ2-1; D is possibly TRBD2 (6 bases). With 10 bases removed from V and 7 bases from J, the gap between germline ends came to 11 bases. The germline CDR1 and CDR2 sequences are ENHRY and SYGVKD. This CDR3 comprises 11 residues.